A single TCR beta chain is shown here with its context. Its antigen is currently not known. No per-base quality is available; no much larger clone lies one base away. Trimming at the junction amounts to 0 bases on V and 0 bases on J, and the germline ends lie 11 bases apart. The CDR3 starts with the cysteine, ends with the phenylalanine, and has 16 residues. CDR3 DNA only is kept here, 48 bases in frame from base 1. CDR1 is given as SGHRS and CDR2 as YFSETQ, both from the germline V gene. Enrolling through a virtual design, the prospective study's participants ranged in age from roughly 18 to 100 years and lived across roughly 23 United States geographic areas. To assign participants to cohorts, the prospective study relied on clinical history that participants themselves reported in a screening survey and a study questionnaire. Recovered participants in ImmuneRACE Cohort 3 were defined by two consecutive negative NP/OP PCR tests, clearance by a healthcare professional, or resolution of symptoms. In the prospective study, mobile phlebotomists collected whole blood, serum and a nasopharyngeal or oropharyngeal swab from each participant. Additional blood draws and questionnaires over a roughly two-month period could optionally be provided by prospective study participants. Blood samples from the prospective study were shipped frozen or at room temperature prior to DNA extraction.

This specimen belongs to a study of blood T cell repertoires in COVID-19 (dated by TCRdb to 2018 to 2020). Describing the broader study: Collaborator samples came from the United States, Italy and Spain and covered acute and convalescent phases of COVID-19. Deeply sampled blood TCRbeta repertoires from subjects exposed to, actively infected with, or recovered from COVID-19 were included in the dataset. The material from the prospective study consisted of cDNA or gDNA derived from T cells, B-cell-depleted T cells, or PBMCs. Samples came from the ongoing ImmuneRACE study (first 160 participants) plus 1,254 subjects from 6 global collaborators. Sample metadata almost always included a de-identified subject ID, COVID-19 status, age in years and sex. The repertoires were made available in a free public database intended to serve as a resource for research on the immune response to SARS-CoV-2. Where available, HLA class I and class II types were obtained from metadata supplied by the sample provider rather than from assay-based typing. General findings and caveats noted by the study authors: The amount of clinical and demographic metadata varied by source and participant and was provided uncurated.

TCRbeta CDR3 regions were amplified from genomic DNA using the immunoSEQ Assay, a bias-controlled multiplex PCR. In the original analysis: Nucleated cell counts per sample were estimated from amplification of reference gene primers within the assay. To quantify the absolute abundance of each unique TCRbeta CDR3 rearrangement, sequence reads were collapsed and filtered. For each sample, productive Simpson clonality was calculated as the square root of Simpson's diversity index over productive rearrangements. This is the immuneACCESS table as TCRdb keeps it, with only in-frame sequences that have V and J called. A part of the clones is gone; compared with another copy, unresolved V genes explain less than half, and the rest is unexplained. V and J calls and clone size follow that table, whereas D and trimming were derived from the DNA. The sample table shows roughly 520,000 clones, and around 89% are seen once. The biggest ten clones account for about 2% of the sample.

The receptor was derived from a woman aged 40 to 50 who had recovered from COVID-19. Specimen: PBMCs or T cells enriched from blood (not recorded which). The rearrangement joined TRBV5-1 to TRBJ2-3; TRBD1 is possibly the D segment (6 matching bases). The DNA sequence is TGCGCCAGCAGCTTGGAGGGACAAGCAAGCACAGATACGCAGTATTTT. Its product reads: CASSLEGQASTDTQYF.